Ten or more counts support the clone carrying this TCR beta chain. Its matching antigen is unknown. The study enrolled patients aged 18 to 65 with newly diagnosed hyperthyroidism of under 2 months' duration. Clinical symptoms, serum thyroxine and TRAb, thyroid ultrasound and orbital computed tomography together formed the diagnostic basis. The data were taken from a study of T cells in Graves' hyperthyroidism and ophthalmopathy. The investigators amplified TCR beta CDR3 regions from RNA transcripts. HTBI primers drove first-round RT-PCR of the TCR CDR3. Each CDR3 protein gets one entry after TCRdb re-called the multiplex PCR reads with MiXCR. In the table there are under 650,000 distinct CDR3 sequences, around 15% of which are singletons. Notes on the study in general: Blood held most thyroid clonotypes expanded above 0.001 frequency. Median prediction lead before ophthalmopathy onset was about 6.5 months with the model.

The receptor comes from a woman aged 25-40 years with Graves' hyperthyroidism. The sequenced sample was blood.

Here the CDR3 reads CAWRHTPGNTIYF. The CDR3 DNA sequence: TGTGCCTGGAGGCATACCCCTGGAAACACCATATATTTT. This chain uses TRBV30 with TRBJ1-3; D is unclear. This CDR3 contains 13 residues. The ends were cut back, 3 bases at V and 2 bases at J, with 8 bases in the middle. Germline V CDR1 and CDR2: GTSNPN, SVGIG (reference sequence). The whole variable domain, remainder taken from reference TRBV30 and TRBJ1-3, is SQTIHQWPATLVQPVGSPLSLECTVEGTSNPNLYWYRQAAGRGLQLLFYSVGIGQISSEVPQNLSASRPQDRQFILSSKKLLLSDSGFYLCAWRHTPGNTIYFGEGSWLTVV.